These 26 T cell receptor beta chains share one sample of origin, sequenced in a study of blood T cell repertoires in COVID-19. The data were produced by immunoSEQ multiplex PCR, yet TCRdb's version contains in-frame clones alone and is incomplete. This table has hundreds of thousands of clones, approximately 82% appearing once. Material for sequencing was peripheral blood. Receptors originate from a woman of 80 years or more with active or convalescent COVID-19.

The V call is TRBV5-1, the J call TRBJ2-7, with 8 bases lining up with TRBD2. The CDR3 loop spans 15 amino acids. CDR1 is SGHRS and CDR2 is YFSETQ in the germline V gene. V was pared by 4 bases and J by 0 bases, with 6 bases of the junction left unmatched. The CDR3 nucleotides are TGCGCCAGCAGCCCGCTAGCGGGCAACTCCTACGAGCAGTACTTC. Protein product: CASSPLAGNSYEQYF.

This rearrangement joins TRBV28 to TRBJ1-6, with a tentative D call TRBD1 (5 bases). This CDR3 comprises 14 residues. The V and J ends lost 5 bases and 10 bases respectively, with 15 bases between them. Looked up from germline, CDR1 is MDHEN and CDR2 is SYDVKM. Here the CDR3 DNA reads TGTGCCAGCAGTACGGGAGAGGGGTGGTCACCCCTCCACTTT. Protein: CASSTGEGWSPLHF. Filled out from reference TRBV28 and TRBJ1-6, the complete variable domain reads DVKVTQSSRYLVKRTGEKVFLECVQDMDHENMFWYRQDPGLGLRLIYFSYDVKMKEKGDIPEGYSVSREKKERFSLILESASTNQTSMYLCASSTGEGWSPLHFGNGTRLTVT.

This clone was seen a handful of times. The sample holds other DNA sequences that translate to the same CDR3. V usage is TRBV16 and J usage is TRBJ1-6; 7 bases fit TRBD1. The CDR3 totals 13 residues. V gave up 4 bases and J gave up 10 bases; unmatched junction bases: 4. Germline CDR1 and CDR2: KGHSY and FQNENV. The CDR3 sequence: CASSRDRDSPLHF. In DNA form, the CDR3 reads TGTGCCAGCAGCCGAGACAGGGACTCACCCCTCCACTTT.

This clone has just a few counts. This sequence joins TRBV15 and TRBJ2-7, with D possibly being TRBD2 (6 bases). V dropped 1 base and J dropped 3 bases, with 16 bases sitting between them. The germline CDR1 and CDR2 sequences are LNHNV and YYDKDF (reference sequence). The CDR3 loop spans 16 amino acids. CDR3 sequence (DNA): TGTGCCACCAGCAGAGGCCTACCGGGACTGAACTACGAGCAGTACTTC. Translated, it gives CATSRGLPGLNYEQYF.

The V gene is TRBV30, the J gene TRBJ2-7, with TRBD1 identical over 7 bases. The CDR3 runs to 15 residues. The ends lost 0 bases at V and 3 bases at J; junction bases unmatched: 8. Germline CDR1 and CDR2: GTSNPN and SVGIG (reference sequence). The chain's CDR3 is CAWSVPTGMFYEQYF. The CDR3 nucleotides are TGTGCCTGGAGTGTCCCGACAGGGATGTTCTACGAGCAGTACTTC.

This sequence joins TRBV7-8 and TRBJ1-5; TRBD1 might be the D (5 bases). V was shortened by 3 bases and J by 1 base, with 10 bases between the two germline ends. This CDR3 is built from 15 residues. CDR1 and CDR2 from the germline V gene are SGHVS and FQNEAQ. The CDR3 coding sequence is TGTGCCAGCAGCTTTGACAGTCTAAGCAATCAGCCCCAGCATTTT. Amino acids: CASSFDSLSNQPQHF. The whole variable domain, remainder taken from reference TRBV7-8 and TRBJ1-5, is GAGVSQSPRYKVAKRGQDVALRCDPISGHVSLFWYQQALGQGPEFLTYFQNEAQLDKSGLPSDRFFAERPEGSVSTLKIQRTQQEDSAVYLCASSFDSLSNQPQHFGDGTRLSIL.

The chain combines TRBV2 with TRBJ1-2; TRBD1 agrees at 9 bases. The length of the CDR3 is 14 residues. V lost 6 bases and J lost 2; bases outside the gene matches: 4. Germline CDR1 and CDR2: SNHLY and FYNNEI. Here the CDR3 DNA reads TGTGCCAGCAGCCGAGGACAGGGGAACTATGGCTACACCTTC. Amino acids: CASSRGQGNYGYTF.

This clone occurred once. This chain uses TRBV6-2 or TRBV6-3 with TRBJ1-4; 9 bases align to TRBD1. Germline loops: CDR1 MNHEY, CDR2 SVGEGT. The V gene end was trimmed by 2 bases and the J gene end by 2 bases; junction bases not matched to a gene: 15. The CDR3 covers 20 residues. In DNA, the CDR3 is TGTGCCAGCAGTTACCCTCTTGGGGGACAGGGAATAAACACTAATGAAAAACTGTTTTTT. Protein sequence: CASSYPLGGQGINTNEKLFF.

This clone was seen just once. The chain joins TRBV11-2 to TRBJ1-2; D is ambiguous. The CDR3 totals 13 residues. V was cut by 5 bases and J by 4 bases, with 11 bases left in between. CDR1 SGHAT and CDR2 FQNNGV come from the germline V gene. As DNA, the CDR3 is TGTGCCAGCAGCCCTCCAGCAGGCTATGGCTACACCTTC. Protein sequence: CASSPPAGYGYTF.

In its sample, this clone was seen once. One end of the junction does not line up with germline, which may come from a read error. The chain has TRBV27 and TRBJ2-3, with 8 nucleotides matching TRBD1. Looked up from germline, CDR1 is MNHEY and CDR2 is SMNVEV (reference sequence). The CDR3 runs to 14 residues. The CDR3 region has the DNA TGTGCCAGCAGTTTCTCAGGGGGCACGGATACGCAGTATTTT. Translation gives CASSFSGGTDTQYF.

The chain is built from TRBV27 and TRBJ2-7; TRBD2 matches at 9 bases. Per the germline V gene, CDR1 is MNHEY and CDR2 is SMNVEV (reference sequence). V gave up 0 bases and J gave up 2 bases; unmatched junction bases: 11. The CDR3 length is 18 residues. DNA of the CDR3: TGTGCCAGCAGTTTATCTCACCCCGGGGGCGGGAGGGCCTACGAGCAGTACTTC. Encoded protein: CASSLSHPGGGRAYEQYF.

The rearrangement uses TRBV19 and TRBJ2-7; D might be TRBD1 (6 bases). Germline assignment: CDR1 LNHDA and CDR2 SQIVND (reference sequence). Trimming left V 6 bases short and J 2 bases short, with 11 bases between. This CDR3 spans 13 amino acids. DNA for the CDR3: TGTGCCAGTAGGAGGCAGGGGACCTACGAGCAGTACTTC. Translation: CASRRQGTYEQYF.

This chain connects TRBV7-8 to TRBJ1-6; 9 nucleotides align to TRBD1. Germline lookup yields CDR1 SGHVS and CDR2 FQNEAQ. Trimming removed 4 bases from V and 6 bases from J; junction bases left unmatched: 7. This CDR3 has 16 amino acids. CDR3 bases: TGTGCCAGCAGCTCAGGACAGGGGAGAGGTAATTCACCCCTCCACTTT. Translated, it gives CASSSGQGRGNSPLHF. Looking up the rest from reference TRBV7-8 and TRBJ1-6 gives the full variable domain: GAGVSQSPRYKVAKRGQDVALRCDPISGHVSLFWYQQALGQGPEFLTYFQNEAQLDKSGLPSDRFFAERPEGSVSTLKIQRTQQEDSAVYLCASSSGQGRGNSPLHFGNGTRLTVT.

The J gene is TRBJ2-5, the V gene TRBV3-1 (or the pseudogene TRBV3-2); D gene uncertain. CDR1 and CDR2 from the germline V gene are LGHDT and YNNKEL (reference sequence). This CDR3 comprises 11 residues. V lost 1 base to trimming and J lost 9 bases, with 6 bases between them. The CDR3 reads CASSQGSAQYF. The CDR3 DNA sequence: TGTGCCAGCAGCCAAGGTTCGGCCCAGTACTTC.

This rearrangement joins TRBV3-1 (or the pseudogene TRBV3-2) to TRBJ2-7; maybe TRBD2 (7 bases). Germline V lookup: CDR1 LGHDT, CDR2 YNNKEL (reference sequence). The V end was cut by 5 bases, the J end by 7 bases, with 21 bases between. The CDR3 spans 15 residues. DNA of the CDR3: TGTGCCAGCAGCTACGGACTAGGGGGTTCCTGGGAGCAGTACTTC. Amino acid sequence: CASSYGLGGSWEQYF.

The rearrangement joins TRBV14 to TRBJ2-1; 11 bases agree with TRBD2. V dropped 7 bases and J dropped 4; count of bases not matched to a gene: 6. This CDR3 contains 15 residues. Germline V CDR1 and CDR2: SGHDN, FVKESK. The CDR3 loop reads CASKSGTSGYNEQFF. The CDR3 DNA is TGTGCCAGCAAGTCCGGGACTAGCGGATACAATGAGCAGTTCTTC. The variable domain in full, with the rest retrieved from reference TRBV14 and TRBJ2-1, is EAGVTQFPSHSVIEKGQTVTLRCDPISGHDNLYWYRRVMGKEIKFLLHFVKESKQDESGMPNNRFLAERTGGTYSTLKVQPAELEDSGVYFCASKSGTSGYNEQFFGPGTRLTVL.

The CDR3 here is CASSLVAADGYTF. The DNA for the CDR3 is TGTGCCAGCAGCTTGGTAGCAGCTGATGGCTACACCTTC. The J gene is TRBJ1-2, the V gene TRBV7-9; the D is unclear. Germline CDR1 reads SEHNR; CDR2 reads FQNEAQ (reference sequence). This CDR3 is built from 13 residues. Trimming took 3 bases from V and 6 from J, leaving 11 bases between them.

The J gene is TRBJ2-3, the V gene TRBV28; 10 nucleotides match TRBD2. V lost 5 bases and J lost 4; bases outside the gene matches: 6. The CDR3 has 15 residues. The germline gives CDR1 MDHEN, CDR2 SYDVKM. This chain's CDR3 is CASSPAGGRADTQYF. The CDR3 bases are TGTGCCAGCAGTCCAGCGGGAGGGCGGGCAGATACGCAGTATTTT.

The rearrangement uses TRBV30 and TRBJ1-2; tentative D call: TRBD1 (6 bases). Germline CDR1 GTSNPN, CDR2 SVGIG (reference sequence). The CDR3 is made up of 16 amino acids. The V end was cut by 1 base, the J end by 4 bases, with 19 bases between. CDR3 in DNA: TGTGCCTGGAGTGCTGGGTGGGGGCCCACTAGCTATGGCTACACCTTC. Translating gives CAWSAGWGPTSYGYTF.

Notes on this clone: The same CDR3 arises from other DNA sequences in this sample as well. This chain connects TRBV5-1 to TRBJ2-1; tentative D call: TRBD1 (6 bases). The CDR3 is 15 residues long. V was trimmed by 0 bases and J by 7 bases, leaving 14 bases between them. Germline values: CDR1 SGHRS, CDR2 YFSETQ. CDR3 amino acids: CASSLVGRGSNEQFF. Written as DNA, the CDR3 is TGCGCCAGCAGCTTGGTGGGCAGGGGCTCAAATGAGCAGTTCTTC.

The genes are TRBV28 and TRBJ1-5; 7 bases match TRBD1. V trimming: 5 bases; J trimming: 3 bases; junction bases outside the gene matches: 7. The germline V gene has CDR1 MDHEN and CDR2 SYDVKM. The CDR3 runs to 15 residues. CDR3 DNA sequence: TGTGCCAGCAGTACCCTGGGACAGTCCAATCAGCCCCAGCATTTT. The encoded protein is CASSTLGQSNQPQHF.

The CDR3 coding sequence is TGTGCCAGCAGTTGGGGACAAAATCAGCCCCAGCATTTT. It codes for CASSWGQNQPQHF. The rearrangement joins TRBV28 to TRBJ1-5, with D maybe TRBD1 (6 bases). V dropped 4 bases and J dropped 4 bases, with 8 bases sitting between them. Germline-derived CDR1 and CDR2 are MDHEN and SYDVKM. The CDR3 consists of 13 residues.

The rearrangement uses TRBV19 and TRBJ1-2; the D gene is possibly TRBD1 (5 bases). From germline, CDR1 is LNHDA and CDR2 SQIVND (reference sequence). There are 12 residues in the CDR3. Trimming shortened V by 4 bases and J by 2 bases, and 5 bases separated the two germline ends. The CDR3 DNA reads as TGTGCCAGTAGTAACAGGAACTATGGCTACACCTTC. The encoded protein is CASSNRNYGYTF.

The J gene is TRBJ1-1, the V gene TRBV30; perhaps TRBD1 as D (5 bases). Per germline, CDR1 GTSNPN and CDR2 SVGIG (reference sequence). The CDR3 is made up of 13 amino acids. V lost 1 base and J lost 0, with 6 bases in between. CDR3 bases: TGTGCCTGGAGTGGACAGTTGAACACTGAAGCTTTCTTT. Translating gives CAWSGQLNTEAFF. The full variable domain, its missing parts supplied by reference TRBV30 and TRBJ1-1, is SQTIHQWPATLVQPVGSPLSLECTVEGTSNPNLYWYRQAAGRGLQLLFYSVGIGQISSEVPQNLSASRPQDRQFILSSKKLLLSDSGFYLCAWSGQLNTEAFFGQGTRLTVV.

The chain carries TRBV4-1 and TRBJ2-2; 10 bases line up with TRBD2. CDR1 is MGHRA, CDR2 YSYEKL, per germline. V was clipped by 5 bases and J by 5 bases; unmatched bases: 5. This CDR3 contains 15 residues. CDR3 nucleotide sequence: TGCGCCAGCAGCGCAACTAGCGGGACTACCGGGGAGCTGTTTTTT. Residues: CASSATSGTTGELFF.

This clone was seen only a few times. This chain connects TRBV27 to TRBJ1-6; 7 bases map to TRBD1. V shed 2 bases, J shed 7 bases, and the junction held 5 bases outside the gene matches. This CDR3 is built from 15 residues. CDR1 MNHEY and CDR2 SMNVEV come from the germline V gene (reference sequence). CDR3 nucleotides: TGTGCCAGCAGTTTAATTCACAGGGGAAATTCACCCCTCCACTTT. Translation gives CASSLIHRGNSPLHF.